The next 15 T cell receptor beta chains were all read from a single sample in a study of T cells of healthy individuals. TCRdb used MiXCR to reprocess the 5' RACE reads, holding one entry per CDR3 protein. The repertoire holds just over 40,000 distinct CDR3 sequences, with about 5% as singletons. The receptors originated from a human donor in good health.

This clonotype was detected ten times or more. The rearrangement links TRBV6-6 to TRBJ1-6; possibly TRBD1 for D (5 bases). Germline values: CDR1 MNHNY, CDR2 SVGAGI (reference sequence). V was clipped by 5 bases and J by 3 bases, with 8 bases between them. The CDR3 loop spans 14 amino acids. The CDR3 region has the DNA TGTGCCAGCAGTCCACAGGACTATAATTCACCCCTCCACTTT. Its protein is CASSPQDYNSPLHF.

This clonotype was found a few times. This chain uses TRBV20-1 with TRBJ2-1, with 11 positions matching TRBD2. Germline-derived CDR1 and CDR2 are DFQATT and SNEGSKA (reference sequence). This CDR3 contains 15 residues. The V segment lost 6 bases and the J segment 4 bases; nucleotides outside the gene matches: 8. This chain's CDR3 is CSAPSLAGGYNEQFF. The CDR3 DNA follows: TGCAGTGCACCCTCCCTAGCGGGAGGTTACAATGAGCAGTTCTTC.

The chain uses TRBV11-2 and TRBJ1-1, with 7 bases aligning to TRBD1. CDR1 and CDR2 (germline): SGHAT, FQNNGV. The CDR3 sequence is 15 residues long. With 5 bases clipped from V and 3 bases from J, the junction kept 9 bases outside the gene matches. CDR3 sequence reads: CASSPSRGLHTEAFF. Here the CDR3 DNA reads TGTGCCAGCAGCCCTTCAAGGGGGCTTCACACTGAAGCTTTCTTT.

The sample holds a few counts of this clonotype. The rearrangement links TRBV2 to TRBJ2-7; D possibly matches TRBD1 or TRBD2 (7 bases each). The CDR3 is 15 residues long. Trimming took off 5 bases at V and 4 bases at J, with 18 bases between the two ends. Per the germline V gene, CDR1 is SNHLY and CDR2 is FYNNEI. CDR3 coding DNA: TGTGCCAGCAGTACCTCGGGGAGGGGGCTTTACGAGCAGTACTTC. It is translated as CASSTSGRGLYEQYF.

The V gene is TRBV23-1, the J gene TRBJ1-4; 11 nucleotides match TRBD1. TRBV23-1 belongs to the ORF category, with a function that is uncertain. J was trimmed by 2 bases and V by 3 bases; bases with no gene match: 5. The CDR3 covers 17 residues. The chain's CDR3 is CASSHRTGGMTNEKLFF. The CDR3 nucleotides read TGCGCCAGCAGTCACAGGACAGGGGGCATGACTAATGAAAAACTGTTTTTT.

The DNA for the CDR3 is TGTGCCAGCTCACTACCCCCTGAGCGTAATGAAAAACTGTTTTTT. Protein product: CASSLPPERNEKLFF. The chain recombines TRBV18 with TRBJ1-4; unclear D gene. Germline assignment: CDR1 KGHSH and CDR2 LQKENI. The V end lost 4 bases, the J end lost 4 bases, and 13 bases lay between the germline ends. This CDR3 has 15 amino acids. Filled out from reference TRBV18 and TRBJ1-4, the complete variable domain reads NAGVMQNPRHLVRRRGQEARLRCSPMKGHSHVYWYRQLPEEGLKFMVYLQKENIIDESGMPKERFSAEFPKEGPSILRIQQVVRGDSAAYFCASSLPPERNEKLFFGSGTQLSVL.

V is TRBV19 and J is TRBJ2-3; D may match TRBD1 or TRBD2 (5 bases each). Per germline, CDR1 LNHDA and CDR2 SQIVND (reference sequence). With 0 bases removed from V and 2 bases from J, the gap between germline ends came to 9 bases. The CDR3 runs to 15 residues. In nucleotides, the CDR3 is TGTGCCAGTAGTATAGATCACGGGGCCACAGATACGCAGTATTTT. It specifies CASSIDHGATDTQYF.

This clonotype has a count of ten or more. The chain links TRBV4-2 to TRBJ1-2, with 9 bases lining up with TRBD1. Trimming at V came to 3 bases and at J to 8 bases, leaving 13 bases not matched to a gene. CDR1 is LGHNA, CDR2 YNFKEQ, per germline. The CDR3 runs to 16 residues. CDR3 DNA: TGTGCCAGCAGCCATGAGGGGGACAGGGTAAATAAAGGCTACACCTTC. Encoded protein: CASSHEGDRVNKGYTF.

This clonotype was seen ten or more times. The V and J genes are TRBV18 and TRBJ1-3; 8 bases are shared with TRBD1. The CDR3 is 15 amino acids. The V segment lost 3 bases and the J segment 2 bases; nucleotides outside the gene matches: 3. Germline CDR1 reads KGHSH; CDR2 reads LQKENI. CDR3 amino acids: CASSPGQAPGNTIYF. The CDR3 DNA reads TGTGCCAGCTCACCGGGACAGGCGCCTGGAAACACCATATATTTT.

The genes are TRBV12-3 or TRBV12-4 and TRBJ1-5; D unclear. V was pared by 6 bases and J by 2 bases, with 8 bases between. The CDR3 runs to 13 residues. The CDR3 DNA reads TGTGCCAGCAGCCCTGACGGCAATCAGCCCCAGCATTTT. This encodes CASSPDGNQPQHF.

This clonotype was seen ten or more times. The chain couples TRBV6-2 or TRBV6-3 to TRBJ1-5, with D possibly being TRBD1 (5 bases). Germline CDR1 MNHEY, CDR2 SVGEGT. The CDR3 is made up of 14 amino acids. V lost 0 bases and J 7 bases, leaving 10 bases between the germline ends. CDR3 coding DNA: TGTGCCAGCAGTTACTCTGGCGGGGGACAGCCCCAGCATTTT. Translation gives CASSYSGGGQPQHF.

This clonotype has only a few counts. The rearrangement uses TRBV7-6 and TRBJ1-6; no clear D gene. Per germline, CDR1 SGHVS and CDR2 FNYEAQ. Trimming stripped 1 base from V and 10 bases from J, with 8 bases between. The CDR3 runs 13 residues. The chain's CDR3 is CASSLELRSPLHF. The CDR3 DNA follows: TGTGCCAGCAGCTTAGAGCTGCGGTCACCCCTCCACTTT.

A note on this clonotype: As the CDR3 is not closed by the conserved phenylalanine or tryptophan, this likely results from a read error. The rearrangement uses TRBV7-3 and TRBJ2-1, with 8 bases fitting TRBD2. There are 15 residues in the CDR3. V was pared by 0 bases and J by 6 bases, with 4 bases of the junction left unmatched. The germline V gene encodes CDR1 SGHTA and CDR2 FQGTGA. The CDR3 nucleotides are TGTGCCAGCAGCTTAACGCCCACTAGCGGCAATGAGCAGTTCTCC. Encoded protein: CASSLTPTSGNEQFS.

V and J are TRBV21-1 and TRBJ1-5. TRBV21-1 is marked as a pseudogene. The CDR3 spans 17 residues. CDR3 DNA sequence: TGTGCCAGCAGGTTCTCAAAAAGCGATTATAGCAATCAGCCCCAGCATTTT. Protein product: CASRFSKSDYSNQPQHF.

This clonotype has ten or more counts. This sequence joins TRBV11-2 and TRBJ2-7; weak D call: TRBD1 (5 bases). From germline, CDR1 is SGHAT and CDR2 FQNNGV. This CDR3 region has 15 residues. Trimming took 1 base from V and 4 from J, leaving 14 bases between them. In DNA, the CDR3 is TGTGCCAGCAGCTTAGTAGGCAGGGTCGGGTACGAGCAGTACTTC. Amino acids: CASSLVGRVGYEQYF.